This is a list of T cell receptor beta chains from one sample in a study of blood T cell repertoires in COVID-19. Measured with immunoSEQ multiplex PCR; TCRdb has only the in-frame clones, and not every one. The data hold 200,000 to 300,000 clones, with 88% observed a single time. Material: peripheral blood. These receptors originate from a man aged 55 to 70 who had recovered from COVID-19. The CDR3 runs from the conserved cysteine through the conserved F or W. D genes are given only for firm matches. Clone size is not always given. Where it is, it says once, few, many or a class for expanded clones.

j_call v_call d_call clone_size cdr3_aa cdr3_nt
TRBJ2-2 TRBV9 - - CASSNIGTMPTGELFF TGTGCCAGCAGCAATATCGGGACAATGCCCACCGGGGAGCTGTTTTTT
TRBJ2-5 TRBV5-1 - - CASSNGLSGAWETQYF TGCGCCAGCAGCAACGGCCTATCAGGGGCGTGGGAGACCCAGTACTTC
TRBJ2-7 TRBV1 - - CTSSQRGSSGWPSYEQYF TGCACCAGCAGCCAAAGGGGCTCTAGCGGGTGGCCCTCCTACGAGCAGTACTTC
TRBJ2-3 TRBV6-1 TRBD2 - CASSEAWGLAGDTQYF TGTGCCAGCAGTGAAGCTTGGGGACTAGCGGGGGATACGCAGTATTTT
TRBJ1-1 TRBV3-1/TRBV3-2 - - CASSQERIGTEAFF TGTGCCAGCAGCCAGGAGCGGATCGGGACTGAAGCTTTCTTT
TRBJ2-1 TRBV7-3 - - CASSSYNPGDSSYNEQFF TGTGCCAGCAGCTCTTATAACCCGGGGGACAGCTCCTACAATGAGCAGTTCTTC
TRBJ1-6 TRBV7-8 TRBD1 once CASSETGTNSPLHF TGTGCCAGCAGCGAGACAGGGACGAATTCACCCCTCCACTTT
TRBJ2-2 TRBV4-1 TRBD2 few CASRETSGGAGTGELFF TGCGCCAGCAGGGAGACTAGCGGGGGGGCCGGAACCGGGGAGCTGTTTTTT
TRBJ2-5 TRBV7-9 TRBD2 - CASSSGLAGGETQYF TGTGCCAGCAGCTCGGGACTAGCGGGGGGAGAGACCCAGTACTTC
TRBJ2-2 TRBV11-1 TRBD2 - CASSQVLAGRTGELFF TGTGCCAGCAGTCAAGTACTAGCGGGAAGGACCGGGGAGCTGTTTTTT
TRBJ1-2 TRBV11-2 TRBD1 - CASSFRTGGYTF TGTGCCAGCAGCTTCAGGACAGGGGGCTACACCTTC
TRBJ1-5 TRBV19 - - CASSRALELQPQHF TGTGCCAGTAGTAGGGCCCTCGAACTTCAGCCCCAGCATTTT
TRBJ2-7 TRBV18 - - CASSPGRSYEQYF TGTGCCAGCTCACCGGGGAGATCCTACGAGCAGTACTTC
TRBJ2-1 TRBV5-4 - - CASSFQGNEQFF TGTGCCAGCAGCTTTCAGGGAAATGAGCAGTTCTTC
TRBJ2-5 TRBV7-7 TRBD1 - CASSLGTGAETQYF TGTGCTAGCAGCTTGGGGACAGGGGCAGAGACCCAGTACTTC
TRBJ1-1 TRBV5-1 TRBD1 - CASSPTGAPEAFF TGCGCCAGCAGCCCAACAGGGGCCCCTGAAGCTTTCTTT
TRBJ2-3 TRBV7-3 TRBD2 - CASARTSGGADTQYF TGTGCCAGCGCCCGGACTAGCGGGGGGGCAGATACGCAGTATTTT
TRBJ1-4 TRBV24-1 - - CATKNPAGLGEKLFF TGTGCCACCAAGAACCCCGCGGGACTCGGCGAAAAACTGTTTTTT
TRBJ2-2 TRBV29-1 TRBD2 - CSVLAGVNTGELFF TGCAGCGTCCTAGCGGGGGTGAACACCGGGGAGCTGTTTTTT
TRBJ1-3 TRBV5-4 TRBD1 - CASSPGQGMPSGNTIYF TGTGCCAGCAGCCCCGGACAGGGTATGCCTTCTGGAAACACCATATATTTT
TRBJ2-2 TRBV27 - - CASSLRGGAGELFF TGTGCCAGCAGTTTACGAGGGGGAGCCGGGGAGCTGTTTTTT
TRBJ1-5 TRBV19 - - CASSIQLSQPQHF TGTGCCAGTAGTATACAGTTAAGTCAGCCCCAGCATTTT
TRBJ2-2 TRBV24-1 TRBD2 - CATSDLGREGPGELFF TGTGCCACCAGTGACCTCGGACGGGAGGGTCCCGGGGAGCTGTTTTTT
TRBJ2-3 TRBV7-3 TRBD2 - CASSLTAGGQGTDTQYF TGTGCCAGCAGCTTAACAGCGGGGGGGCAAGGCACAGATACGCAGTATTTT
TRBJ2-5 TRBV7-3 - - CASSLSPIEETQYF TGTGCCAGCAGCTTAAGCCCCATAGAGGAGACCCAGTACTTC
TRBJ2-7 TRBV7-2 - - CASSWTSYEQYF TGTGCCAGCAGCTGGACAAGCTACGAGCAGTACTTC
TRBJ2-7 TRBV5-1 TRBD2 - CASSLVVGPGGEQYF TGCGCCAGCAGCTTGGTTGTCGGGCCGGGGGGCGAGCAGTACTTC
TRBJ2-3 TRBV7-6 TRBD2 - CASSSAAAGGHTDTQYF TGTGCCAGCAGCTCCGCCGCAGCGGGGGGCCATACAGATACGCAGTATTTT
TRBJ1-2 TRBV21-1 - - CASSSRRVEYGYTF TGTGCCAGCAGCTCGAGGAGGGTAGAATATGGCTACACCTTC
TRBJ1-2 TRBV6-1 TRBD1 - CASSETYRDRGHF TGTGCCAGCAGTGAGACCTACCGGGACAGGGGACACTTC
TRBJ2-7 TRBV7-9 - - CASSLVGQTYEQYF TGTGCCAGCAGCTTAGTTGGGCAAACCTACGAGCAGTACTTC
TRBJ2-1 TRBV7-3 TRBD2 - CASSYQASGGDEQFF TGTGCCAGCAGCTACCAAGCTAGCGGGGGCGATGAGCAGTTCTTC
TRBJ2-7 TRBV10-1 - - CASSPGLRIDEQYF TGCGCCAGCAGCCCGGGACTGAGGATAGATGAGCAGTACTTC
TRBJ2-5 TRBV6-5 TRBD2 - CASSRLAGGQETQYF TGTGCCAGCAGTCGACTAGCGGGGGGCCAAGAGACCCAGTACTTC
TRBJ1-1 TRBV19 - - CASSIGGGEAFF TGTGCCAGTAGTATTGGGGGCGGTGAAGCTTTCTTT
TRBJ2-3 TRBV7-2 TRBD1 - CASSSLGTGITDTQYF TGTGCCAGCAGCTCTCTCGGGACAGGAATCACAGATACGCAGTATTTT
TRBJ2-1 TRBV10-2 - - CASSESSGYNEQFF TGCGCCAGCAGTGAGTCGAGCGGGTACAATGAGCAGTTCTTC
TRBJ1-5 TRBV7-2 - once CASSPSGYSNQPQHF TGTGCCAGCAGCCCGAGCGGGTATAGCAATCAGCCCCAGCATTTT
TRBJ2-2 TRBV7-9 TRBD1 - CASTKPGQGAPGELFF TGTGCCAGCACTAAACCGGGACAGGGGGCCCCCGGGGAGCTGTTTTTT
TRBJ1-2 TRBV6-6 - - CASSDRQVYGYTF TGTGCCAGCAGTGACCGACAAGTCTATGGCTACACCTTC
TRBJ1-1 TRBV6-5 TRBD1 - CASSRDRVITEAFF TGTGCCAGCAGCCGGGACAGGGTGATCACTGAAGCTTTCTTT
TRBJ2-1 TRBV11-2 TRBD2 - CASSSRGSGGAGEQFF TGTGCCAGCAGCTCCCGCGGCAGCGGGGGGGCAGGGGAGCAGTTCTTC
TRBJ1-6 TRBV7-9 TRBD1 - CASSLYGTGDSPLHF TGTGCCAGCAGCTTATACGGGACAGGGGATTCACCCCTCCACTTT
TRBJ2-3 TRBV5-6 - once CASSLVAESTDTQYF TGTGCCAGCAGCTTGGTGGCGGAGAGCACAGATACGCAGTATTTT
TRBJ2-7 TRBV19 TRBD1 - CASSIDRQGRHEQYF TGTGCCAGTAGTATCGACCGACAGGGGCGTCACGAGCAGTACTTC
TRBJ1-4 TRBV18 - - CASSPPRGDVTNEKLFF TGTGCCAGCTCACCCCCCAGGGGTGATGTAACTAATGAAAAACTGTTTTTT
TRBJ2-3 TRBV7-9 TRBD2 - CASSSGLAVTDTQYF TGTGCCAGCAGCTCGGGACTAGCGGTTACAGATACGCAGTATTTT
TRBJ1-6 TRBV4-2 TRBD1 - CASSRTGAETPLHF TGTGCCAGCAGTCGTACAGGGGCTGAGACACCCCTCCACTTT
TRBJ2-7 TRBV6-2/TRBV6-3 TRBD2 - CASSTERLAGNWFSYEQYF TGTGCCAGCAGTACCGAACGACTAGCGGGGAATTGGTTCTCCTACGAGCAGTACTTC
TRBJ2-5 TRBV7-8 TRBD1 few CASSADRRFQETQYF TGTGCCAGCAGCGCGGACAGGCGATTTCAAGAGACCCAGTACTTC
TRBJ2-7 TRBV12-5 TRBD1 - CASGSDRGIGYEQYF TGTGCTAGTGGTTCTGACAGGGGGATCGGCTACGAGCAGTACTTC
TRBJ1-4 TRBV7-9 - - CASTVSVSGEKLFF TGTGCCAGCACCGTGTCAGTTTCGGGTGAAAAACTGTTTTTT
TRBJ1-5 TRBV5-1 TRBD1 once CASSPRGGGGQPQHF TGCGCCAGCAGCCCTCGAGGAGGGGGCGGTCAGCCCCAGCATTTT
TRBJ2-1 TRBV10-3 TRBD1 - CAISESTGSEQFF TGTGCCATCAGTGAGTCGACAGGGAGTGAGCAGTTCTTC